This passage covers 2 T cell receptor beta chains from one sample sequenced in a study of response to subunit inactivated influenza vaccine. TCRdb itself ran the RT-PCR reads through MiXCR, one entry per CDR3 protein. The sample shows 650,000 to 800,000 distinct CDR3 sequences, roughly 13% of them seen only once. The sequencing here drew on PBMCs from blood, taken around 14 days before vaccination. The receptors were gathered from a man aged 50-59 years who received an inactivated influenza vaccine.

This clonotype appeared a few times. The CDR3 DNA is TGTGCCAGCAGCGCCCAACAAAGAGGGGGCGGAGGTGAAGCTTTCTTT. It codes for CASSAQQRGGGGEAFF. The chain uses TRBV9 and TRBJ1-1, with TRBD1 matching over 7 bases. J was trimmed by 7 bases and V by 3 bases; bases with no gene match: 15. This CDR3 region has 16 residues. Germline V gene sequence: CDR1 SGDLS, CDR2 YYNGEE.

The sample holds many counts of this clonotype. The rearrangement links TRBV5-1 to TRBJ2-1; D not certain. The CDR3 is made up of 12 amino acids. Germline CDR1 is SGHRS and CDR2 is YFSETQ. Trimming stripped 0 bases from V and 5 bases from J, with 3 bases between. The CDR3 loop reads CASSLVDNEQFF. The CDR3 DNA reads TGCGCCAGCAGCTTGGTAGACAATGAGCAGTTCTTC.